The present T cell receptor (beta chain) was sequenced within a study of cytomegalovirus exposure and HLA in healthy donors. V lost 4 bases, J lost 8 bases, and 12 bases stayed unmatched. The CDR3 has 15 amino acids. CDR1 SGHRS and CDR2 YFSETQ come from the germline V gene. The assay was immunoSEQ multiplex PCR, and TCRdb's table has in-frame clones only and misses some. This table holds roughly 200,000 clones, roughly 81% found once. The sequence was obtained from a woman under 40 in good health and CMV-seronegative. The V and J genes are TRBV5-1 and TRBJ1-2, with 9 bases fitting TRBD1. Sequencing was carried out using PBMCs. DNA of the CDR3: TGCGCCAGCAGCCCCTCGACAGGGGGGACGAGGGGCTACACCTTC. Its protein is CASSPSTGGTRGYTF.